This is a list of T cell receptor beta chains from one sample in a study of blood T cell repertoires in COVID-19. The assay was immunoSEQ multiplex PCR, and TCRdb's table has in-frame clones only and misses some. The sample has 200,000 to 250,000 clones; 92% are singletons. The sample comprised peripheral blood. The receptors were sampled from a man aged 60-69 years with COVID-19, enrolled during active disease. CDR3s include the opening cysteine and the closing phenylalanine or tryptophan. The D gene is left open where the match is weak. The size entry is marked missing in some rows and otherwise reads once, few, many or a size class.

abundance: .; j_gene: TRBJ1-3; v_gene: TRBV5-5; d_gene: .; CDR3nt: TGTGCCAGCAGCTTGCCAGGCTCTGGAAACACCATATATTTT; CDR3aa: CASSLPGSGNTIYF
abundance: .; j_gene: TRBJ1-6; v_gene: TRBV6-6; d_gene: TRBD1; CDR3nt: TGTGCCAGCCGACTTCCGTCGGACAGGGGTTCACCCCTCCACTTT; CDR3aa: CASRLPSDRGSPLHF
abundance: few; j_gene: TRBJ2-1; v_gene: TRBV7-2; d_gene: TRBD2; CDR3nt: TGTGCCAGCAGCGTCCGACTAGCGGGTACCATCAATGAGCAGTTCTTC; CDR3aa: CASSVRLAGTINEQFF
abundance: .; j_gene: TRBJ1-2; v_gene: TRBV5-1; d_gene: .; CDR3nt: TGCGCCAGCAGCTTTAGCGGGGGTACTAGCTATGGCTACACCTTC; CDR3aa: CASSFSGGTSYGYTF
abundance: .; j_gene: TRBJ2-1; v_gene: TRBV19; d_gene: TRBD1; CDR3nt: TGTGCCAGTAGTATCCCAGGGGGACCCTACAATGAGCAGTTCTTC; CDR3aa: CASSIPGGPYNEQFF
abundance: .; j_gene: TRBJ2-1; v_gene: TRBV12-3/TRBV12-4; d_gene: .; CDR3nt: TGTGCCAGCAGTTTTCTCGACAGTGAGCAGTTCTTC; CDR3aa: CASSFLDSEQFF
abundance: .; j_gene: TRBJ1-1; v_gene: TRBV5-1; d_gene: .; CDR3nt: TGCGCCAGCAGCTTTGTTGGACAACAGAACACTGAAGCTTTCTTT; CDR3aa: CASSFVGQQNTEAFF
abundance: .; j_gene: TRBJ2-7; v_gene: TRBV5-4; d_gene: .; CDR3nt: TGTGCCAGCAGCTTGGATCGGGGGAGGTACGAGCAGTACTTC; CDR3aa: CASSLDRGRYEQYF
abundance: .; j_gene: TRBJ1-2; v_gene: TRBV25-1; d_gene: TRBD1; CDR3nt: TGTGCCAGCAGGGCGTGGGGACAGGGGGCGCCGAGCTACACCTTC; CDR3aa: CASRAWGQGAPSYTF
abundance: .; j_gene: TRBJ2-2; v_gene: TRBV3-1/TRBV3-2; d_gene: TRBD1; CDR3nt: TGTGCCAGCAGCCAACCACCCGGGACAGGGACCCCCACCGGGGAGCTGTTTTTT; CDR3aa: CASSQPPGTGTPTGELFF
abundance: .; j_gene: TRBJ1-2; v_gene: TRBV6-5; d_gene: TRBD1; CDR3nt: TGTGCCAGCAGGAACGGGGACAGGGGGATATATGGCTACACCTTC; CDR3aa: CASRNGDRGIYGYTF
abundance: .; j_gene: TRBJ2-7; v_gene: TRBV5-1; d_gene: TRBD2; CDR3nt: TGCGCCAGCAGCCCGGAGGGCGGGAGGGCCTCTTACGAGCAGTACTTC; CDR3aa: CASSPEGGRASYEQYF
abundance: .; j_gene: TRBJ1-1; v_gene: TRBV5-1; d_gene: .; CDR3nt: TGCGCCAGCAGCTTGGCCCCCACCGGGGTCTACACTGAAGCTTTCTTT; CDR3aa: CASSLAPTGVYTEAFF
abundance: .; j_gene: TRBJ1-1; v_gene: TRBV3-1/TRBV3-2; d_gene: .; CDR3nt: TGTGCCAGCAGCAACAGGGCGGGTGGCACTGAAGCTTTCTTT; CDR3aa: CASSNRAGGTEAFF
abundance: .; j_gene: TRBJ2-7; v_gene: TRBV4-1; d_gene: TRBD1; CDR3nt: TGCGCCAGCAGCCAGGGGGTACAGGGGGCCACTACCTACGAGCAGTACTTC; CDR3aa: CASSQGVQGATTYEQYF
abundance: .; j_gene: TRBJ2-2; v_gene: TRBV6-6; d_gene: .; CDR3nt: TGTGCCAGCAGTTCCCGGGCGGGAAACACCGGGGAGCTGTTTTTT; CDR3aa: CASSSRAGNTGELFF
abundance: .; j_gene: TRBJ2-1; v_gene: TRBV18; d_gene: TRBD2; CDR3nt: TGTGCCAGCTCAACCAGGACTAGCGGGGGGTACAATGAGCAGTTCTTC; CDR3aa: CASSTRTSGGYNEQFF
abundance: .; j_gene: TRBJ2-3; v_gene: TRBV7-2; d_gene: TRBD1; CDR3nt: TGTGCCAGCAGCTTTGGGACAGGGGTTTTAACAGATACGCAGTATTTT; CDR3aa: CASSFGTGVLTDTQYF
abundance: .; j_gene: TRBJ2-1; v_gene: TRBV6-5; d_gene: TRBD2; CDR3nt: TGTGCCAGCCGGGGGACTAGCGGTCTCAATGAGCAGTTCTTC; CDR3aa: CASRGTSGLNEQFF
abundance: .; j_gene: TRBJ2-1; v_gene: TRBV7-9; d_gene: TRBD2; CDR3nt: TGTGCCAGCAGCCCGGGACTAGCGGGAGAGCAGTTCTTC; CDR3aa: CASSPGLAGEQFF
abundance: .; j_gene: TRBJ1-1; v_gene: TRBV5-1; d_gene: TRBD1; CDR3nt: TGCGCCAGCAGCCAGGGACAGGGAGGAAGAGCTGAAGCTTTCTTT; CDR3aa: CASSQGQGGRAEAFF
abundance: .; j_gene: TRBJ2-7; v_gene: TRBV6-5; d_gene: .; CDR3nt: TGTGCCAGCGTCTCCTCGGGGGTAGGGGAGCAGTACTTC; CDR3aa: CASVSSGVGEQYF
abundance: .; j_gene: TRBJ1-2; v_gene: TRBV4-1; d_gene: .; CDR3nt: TGCGCCAGCAGCCAAGACGGCCAGGCTCCTAACTATGGCTACACCTTC; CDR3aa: CASSQDGQAPNYGYTF
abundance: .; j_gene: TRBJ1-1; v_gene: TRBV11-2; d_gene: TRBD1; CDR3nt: TGTGCCAGCAGCCTACAGGGGTTTATTAGGGAAGCTTTCTTT; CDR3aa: CASSLQGFIREAFF
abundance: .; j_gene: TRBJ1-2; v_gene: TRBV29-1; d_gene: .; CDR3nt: TGCAGCGTCCAGACTGGGGGCTACACCTTC; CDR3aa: CSVQTGGYTF
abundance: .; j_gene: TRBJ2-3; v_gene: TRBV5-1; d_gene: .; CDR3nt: TGCGCCAGCAGCTTGGCCACTGGAGGTATAAGCACAGATACGCAGTATTTT; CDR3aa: CASSLATGGISTDTQYF
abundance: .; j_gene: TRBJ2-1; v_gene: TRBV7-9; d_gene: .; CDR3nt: TGTGCCAGCAGCTCCCCGACAATGACGGGGTCGAATGAGCAGTTCTTC; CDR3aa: CASSSPTMTGSNEQFF
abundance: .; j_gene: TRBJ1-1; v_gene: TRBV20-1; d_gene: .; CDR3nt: TGCAGTGCTAGTCATTTGGAGAAAAACACTGAAGCTTTCTTT; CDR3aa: CSASHLEKNTEAFF
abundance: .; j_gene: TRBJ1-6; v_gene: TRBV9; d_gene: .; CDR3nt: TGTGCCAGCAGCGTGGGTAATTTGAGGAACTCACCCCTCCACTTT; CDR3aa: CASSVGNLRNSPLHF
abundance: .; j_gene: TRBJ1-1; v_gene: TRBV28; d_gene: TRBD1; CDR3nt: TGTGCCAGCAGTCCCGGACAGGGGGGGACTGAAGCTTTCTTT; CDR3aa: CASSPGQGGTEAFF
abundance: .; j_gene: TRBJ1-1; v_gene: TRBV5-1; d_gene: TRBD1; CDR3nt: TGCGCCAGCAGCTCAATCCTGGACAGGGCGAACATGAACACTGAAGCTTTCTTT; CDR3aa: CASSSILDRANMNTEAFF
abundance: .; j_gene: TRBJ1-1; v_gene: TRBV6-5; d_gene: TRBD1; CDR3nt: TGTGCCAGCAGTTACCAACAGGGGGGCACTGAAGCTTTCTTT; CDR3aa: CASSYQQGGTEAFF
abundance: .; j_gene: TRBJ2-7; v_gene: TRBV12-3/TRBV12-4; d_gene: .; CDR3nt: TGTGCCAGCAGTTTAAGGGGATCCTACGAGCAGTACTTC; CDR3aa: CASSLRGSYEQYF
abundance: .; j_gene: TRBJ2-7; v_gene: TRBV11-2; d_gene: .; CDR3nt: TGTGCCAGCGCGGACTCCGCCGCCGAGCAGTACTTC; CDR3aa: CASADSAAEQYF
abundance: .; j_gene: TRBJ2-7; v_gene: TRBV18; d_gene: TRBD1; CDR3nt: TGTGCCAGCTCACCCAGGGACAGCTACGAGCAGTACTTC; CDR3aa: CASSPRDSYEQYF
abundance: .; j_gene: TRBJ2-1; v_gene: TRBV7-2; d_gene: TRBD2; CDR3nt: TGTGCCAGCAGCATGGCCGCCGGGACTAGCCCCCCCAATGAGCAGTTCTTC; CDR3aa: CASSMAAGTSPPNEQFF
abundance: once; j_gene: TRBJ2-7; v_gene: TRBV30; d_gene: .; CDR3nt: TGTGCCTGGAGTGCCAACCTTGGAGGGGTCGAGCAGTACTTC; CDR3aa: CAWSANLGGVEQYF
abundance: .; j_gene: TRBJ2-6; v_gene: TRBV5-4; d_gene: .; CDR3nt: TGTGCCAGCAAAAGGGACTCGATCTCTGGGGCCAACGTCCTGACTTTC; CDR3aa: CASKRDSISGANVLTF
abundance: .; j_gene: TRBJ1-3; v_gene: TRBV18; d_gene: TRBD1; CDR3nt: TGTGCCAGCTCATCAGACAGGGCAAACTCTGGAAACACCATATATTTT; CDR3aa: CASSSDRANSGNTIYF
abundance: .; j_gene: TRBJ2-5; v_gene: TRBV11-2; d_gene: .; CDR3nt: TGTGCCAGCAGCGTAGGAATCCGACGGAGACAAGAGACCCAGTACTTC; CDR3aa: CASSVGIRRRQETQYF
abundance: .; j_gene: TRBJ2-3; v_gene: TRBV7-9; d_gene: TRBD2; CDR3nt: TGTGCCAGCAGGCGACTAGCGGGAGGTGGGGACACAGATACGCAGTATTTT; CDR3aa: CASRRLAGGGDTDTQYF
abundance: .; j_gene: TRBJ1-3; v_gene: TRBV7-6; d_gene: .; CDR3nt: TGTGCCAGCAGCTTAGGGTCTGGACCGGGAGGCACCATATATTTT; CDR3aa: CASSLGSGPGGTIYF
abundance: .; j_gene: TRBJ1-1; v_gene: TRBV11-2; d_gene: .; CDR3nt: TGTGCCAGCAGCTTAGCGGGAGGGAGGAGCACTGAAGCTTTCTTT; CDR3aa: CASSLAGGRSTEAFF
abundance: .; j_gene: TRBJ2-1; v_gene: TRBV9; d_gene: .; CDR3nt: TGTGCCAGCAGCGTCCGGGACTTACACAATGAGCAGTTCTTC; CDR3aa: CASSVRDLHNEQFF
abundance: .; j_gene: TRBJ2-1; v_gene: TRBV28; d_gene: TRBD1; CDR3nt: TGTGCCAGCAGTCTATCCGGGACAGGCTCCTACAATGAGCAGTTCTTC; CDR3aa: CASSLSGTGSYNEQFF
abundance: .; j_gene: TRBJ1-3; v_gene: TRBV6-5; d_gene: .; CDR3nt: TGTGCCAGCAGTTCACCACTGGGGGGGCTCGGAAACACCATATATTTT; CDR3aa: CASSSPLGGLGNTIYF
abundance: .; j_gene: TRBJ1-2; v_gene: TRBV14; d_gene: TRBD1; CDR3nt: TGTGCCAGCAGCCCAGGGGGCTATGGCTACACCTTC; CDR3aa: CASSPGGYGYTF
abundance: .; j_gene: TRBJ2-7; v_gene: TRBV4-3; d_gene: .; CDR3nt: TGCGCCAGCAGCCAAGAGGGCAGGGTCCACGAGCAGTACTTC; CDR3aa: CASSQEGRVHEQYF
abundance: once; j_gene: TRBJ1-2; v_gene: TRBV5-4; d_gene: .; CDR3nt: TGTGCCAGCAGCTTGGAACGGAGGGATGGCTACACCTTC; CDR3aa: CASSLERRDGYTF
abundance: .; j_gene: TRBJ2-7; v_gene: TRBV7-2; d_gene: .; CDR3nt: TGTGCCAGCAGCTTTCCCCTACGACAGCAGGAAGAGCAGTACTTC; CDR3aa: CASSFPLRQQEEQYF
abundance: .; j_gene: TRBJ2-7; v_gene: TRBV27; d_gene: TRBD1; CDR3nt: TGTGCCACACAGATCGGGACAGGCTCCTACGAGCAGTACTTC; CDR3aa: CATQIGTGSYEQYF
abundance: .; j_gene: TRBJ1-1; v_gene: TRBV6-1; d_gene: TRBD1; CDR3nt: TGTGCCAGCAGTGGAGACAGGGGGCGCGGAACGAACACTGAAGCTTTCTTT; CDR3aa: CASSGDRGRGTNTEAFF
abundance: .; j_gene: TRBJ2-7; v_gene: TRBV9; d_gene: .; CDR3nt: TGTGCCAGCAGCCCCCCAGGGAGGGGGACCTACGAGCAGTACTTC; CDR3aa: CASSPPGRGTYEQYF